This is a list of T cell receptor beta chains from one sample in a study of post-analysis software for immune sequencing data. TCRdb fed the PCR reads into MiXCR, producing one record per CDR3 protein. Found here are about 260,000 distinct CDR3 sequences, approximately 34% of them singletons; the top ten hold roughly 4.8%. Input material: blood. The source is a girl between 5 and 17 years old with multiple sclerosis. The CDR3 runs from the conserved cysteine through the conserved F or W. The order of the fields is CDR3 length, D gene, J gene, V gene, clone size, CDR3 DNA, CDR3 protein. A D gene is named only where the DNA matches it firmly. The size entry is marked missing in some rows and otherwise reads once, few, many or a size class.

len: 14; d_gene: -; j_gene: TRBJ2-7; v_gene: TRBV7-9; abundance: many; CDR3nt: TGTGCCAGCAGCCCCCCGGCGGGAATATACGAGCAGTACTTC; CDR3aa: CASSPPAGIYEQYF
len: 15; d_gene: -; j_gene: TRBJ1-2; v_gene: TRBV2; abundance: -; CDR3nt: TGTGCCAGCAGTGAATTATTTGGGACTAACTATGGCTACACCTTC; CDR3aa: CASSELFGTNYGYTF
len: 14; d_gene: -; j_gene: TRBJ1-1; v_gene: TRBV6-5; abundance: -; CDR3nt: TGTGCCAGCAGTTACACACCATGGAACACTGAAGCTTTCTTT; CDR3aa: CASSYTPWNTEAFF
len: 13; d_gene: TRBD1; j_gene: TRBJ2-1; v_gene: TRBV7-2; abundance: -; CDR3nt: TGTGCCAGCAGCCCCTACAGGGGTGGGGAGCAGTTCTTC; CDR3aa: CASSPYRGGEQFF
len: 14; d_gene: -; j_gene: TRBJ2-3; v_gene: TRBV7-9; abundance: many; CDR3nt: TGTGCCAGCAGCTTTGGCGGGGCCACAGATACGCAGTATTTT; CDR3aa: CASSFGGATDTQYF
len: 15; d_gene: -; j_gene: TRBJ1-4; v_gene: TRBV15; abundance: many; CDR3nt: TGTGCCACCAGCAGAGAACTACAGCCCAATGAAAAACTGTTTTTT; CDR3aa: CATSRELQPNEKLFF
len: 15; d_gene: TRBD2; j_gene: TRBJ2-7; v_gene: TRBV27; abundance: -; CDR3nt: TGTGCCAGCAGGCGCGGGGCTAGCGGGAGCTACGAGCAGTACTTC; CDR3aa: CASRRGASGSYEQYF
len: 15; d_gene: -; j_gene: TRBJ1-2; v_gene: TRBV15; abundance: many; CDR3nt: TGTGCCACCAGCAGAGATCTCGACAGCCCAAGGGGCTACACCTTC; CDR3aa: CATSRDLDSPRGYTF
len: 16; d_gene: TRBD2; j_gene: TRBJ2-1; v_gene: TRBV18; abundance: -; CDR3nt: TGTGCCAGCTCACCACCGTTAGCGGGGATCTACAATGAGCAGTTCTTC; CDR3aa: CASSPPLAGIYNEQFF
len: 14; d_gene: -; j_gene: TRBJ1-5; v_gene: TRBV20-1; abundance: many; CDR3nt: TGCAGTGCTAAAGTTCGGGGGGCGGGTCAGCCCCAGCATTTT; CDR3aa: CSAKVRGAGQPQHF
len: 11; d_gene: TRBD1; j_gene: TRBJ2-7; v_gene: TRBV29-1; abundance: -; CDR3nt: TGCAGCGTTGTATTCCGAGACAGGGCGTACTTC; CDR3aa: CSVVFRDRAYF
len: 16; d_gene: -; j_gene: TRBJ2-1; v_gene: TRBV21-1; abundance: many; CDR3nt: TGTGCCCCGAGAGGCGGGGGTTTCCAATCCTACAATGAGCAGTTCTTC; CDR3aa: CAPRGGGFQSYNEQFF
len: 16; d_gene: -; j_gene: TRBJ2-4; v_gene: TRBV4-1; abundance: -; CDR3nt: TGCGCCAGCAGCCCTCTAGGGAGAGAAGCCAAAAACATTCAGTACTTC; CDR3aa: CASSPLGREAKNIQYF
len: 16; d_gene: TRBD1; j_gene: TRBJ2-2; v_gene: TRBV10-3; abundance: few; CDR3nt: TGTGCCATCGGGGACGGACAGGGAGTTGACACCGGGGAGCTGTTTTTT; CDR3aa: CAIGDGQGVDTGELFF
len: 15; d_gene: TRBD1; j_gene: TRBJ1-4; v_gene: TRBV6-1; abundance: -; CDR3nt: TGTGCCAGCAGTGACCCGGACAGGGGAAATGAAAAACTGTTTTTT; CDR3aa: CASSDPDRGNEKLFF
len: 13; d_gene: -; j_gene: TRBJ2-2; v_gene: TRBV20-1; abundance: -; CDR3nt: TGCAGTGCTAAGGAAACTAGTGCCGGGGAGCTGTTTTTT; CDR3aa: CSAKETSAGELFF
len: 14; d_gene: -; j_gene: TRBJ1-1; v_gene: TRBV12-3/TRBV12-4; abundance: -; CDR3nt: TGTGCCAGCAGTTTAGACACCATGAACACTGAAGCTTTCTTT; CDR3aa: CASSLDTMNTEAFF
len: 14; d_gene: -; j_gene: TRBJ2-7; v_gene: TRBV20-1; abundance: -; CDR3nt: TGCAGTGCTAGGGGACAGCGGGGCTTTTTGGAGCAGTACTTC; CDR3aa: CSARGQRGFLEQYF
len: 16; d_gene: -; j_gene: TRBJ2-6; v_gene: TRBV9; abundance: many; CDR3nt: TGTGCCAGCAGTGTCTCAGGAGCCTCTGGGGCCAACGTCCTGACTTTC; CDR3aa: CASSVSGASGANVLTF
len: 16; d_gene: TRBD2; j_gene: TRBJ2-5; v_gene: TRBV4-2; abundance: few; CDR3nt: TGTGCCAGCAGCCAAGTTAGCGGGGGGGCCGTGGAGACCCAGTACTTC; CDR3aa: CASSQVSGGAVETQYF
len: 13; d_gene: -; j_gene: TRBJ2-3; v_gene: TRBV7-9; abundance: many; CDR3nt: TGTGCCAGCAGTTGGTTCAGGCCAGATACGCAGTATTTT; CDR3aa: CASSWFRPDTQYF
len: 15; d_gene: -; j_gene: TRBJ2-5; v_gene: TRBV4-1; abundance: many; CDR3nt: TGCGCCAGCAGCCAAGAGGGTGGGGACCCAGGGGCCCAGTACTTC; CDR3aa: CASSQEGGDPGAQYF
len: 14; d_gene: -; j_gene: TRBJ2-1; v_gene: TRBV24-1; abundance: -; CDR3nt: TGTGCCACCAGTGATTCACAAATACTCAATGAGCAGTTCTTC; CDR3aa: CATSDSQILNEQFF
len: 14; d_gene: -; j_gene: TRBJ1-5; v_gene: TRBV7-2; abundance: few; CDR3nt: TGTGCCGGCAGCTTATCCCCCGGCAATCAGCCCCAGCATTTT; CDR3aa: CAGSLSPGNQPQHF
len: 16; d_gene: -; j_gene: TRBJ2-5; v_gene: TRBV4-1; abundance: many; CDR3nt: TGCGCCAGCAGCCAAGGGGACGGCCCATCCCAAGAGACCCAGTACTTC; CDR3aa: CASSQGDGPSQETQYF
len: 15; d_gene: -; j_gene: TRBJ2-5; v_gene: TRBV6-5; abundance: -; CDR3nt: TGTGCCAGCAGTTACTCGACGGACATCCAAGAGACCCAGTACTTC; CDR3aa: CASSYSTDIQETQYF
len: 15; d_gene: -; j_gene: TRBJ1-3; v_gene: TRBV20-1; abundance: few; CDR3nt: TGCAGTGCTTATACACCTTCGTCCACTGGAAACACCATATATTTT; CDR3aa: CSAYTPSSTGNTIYF